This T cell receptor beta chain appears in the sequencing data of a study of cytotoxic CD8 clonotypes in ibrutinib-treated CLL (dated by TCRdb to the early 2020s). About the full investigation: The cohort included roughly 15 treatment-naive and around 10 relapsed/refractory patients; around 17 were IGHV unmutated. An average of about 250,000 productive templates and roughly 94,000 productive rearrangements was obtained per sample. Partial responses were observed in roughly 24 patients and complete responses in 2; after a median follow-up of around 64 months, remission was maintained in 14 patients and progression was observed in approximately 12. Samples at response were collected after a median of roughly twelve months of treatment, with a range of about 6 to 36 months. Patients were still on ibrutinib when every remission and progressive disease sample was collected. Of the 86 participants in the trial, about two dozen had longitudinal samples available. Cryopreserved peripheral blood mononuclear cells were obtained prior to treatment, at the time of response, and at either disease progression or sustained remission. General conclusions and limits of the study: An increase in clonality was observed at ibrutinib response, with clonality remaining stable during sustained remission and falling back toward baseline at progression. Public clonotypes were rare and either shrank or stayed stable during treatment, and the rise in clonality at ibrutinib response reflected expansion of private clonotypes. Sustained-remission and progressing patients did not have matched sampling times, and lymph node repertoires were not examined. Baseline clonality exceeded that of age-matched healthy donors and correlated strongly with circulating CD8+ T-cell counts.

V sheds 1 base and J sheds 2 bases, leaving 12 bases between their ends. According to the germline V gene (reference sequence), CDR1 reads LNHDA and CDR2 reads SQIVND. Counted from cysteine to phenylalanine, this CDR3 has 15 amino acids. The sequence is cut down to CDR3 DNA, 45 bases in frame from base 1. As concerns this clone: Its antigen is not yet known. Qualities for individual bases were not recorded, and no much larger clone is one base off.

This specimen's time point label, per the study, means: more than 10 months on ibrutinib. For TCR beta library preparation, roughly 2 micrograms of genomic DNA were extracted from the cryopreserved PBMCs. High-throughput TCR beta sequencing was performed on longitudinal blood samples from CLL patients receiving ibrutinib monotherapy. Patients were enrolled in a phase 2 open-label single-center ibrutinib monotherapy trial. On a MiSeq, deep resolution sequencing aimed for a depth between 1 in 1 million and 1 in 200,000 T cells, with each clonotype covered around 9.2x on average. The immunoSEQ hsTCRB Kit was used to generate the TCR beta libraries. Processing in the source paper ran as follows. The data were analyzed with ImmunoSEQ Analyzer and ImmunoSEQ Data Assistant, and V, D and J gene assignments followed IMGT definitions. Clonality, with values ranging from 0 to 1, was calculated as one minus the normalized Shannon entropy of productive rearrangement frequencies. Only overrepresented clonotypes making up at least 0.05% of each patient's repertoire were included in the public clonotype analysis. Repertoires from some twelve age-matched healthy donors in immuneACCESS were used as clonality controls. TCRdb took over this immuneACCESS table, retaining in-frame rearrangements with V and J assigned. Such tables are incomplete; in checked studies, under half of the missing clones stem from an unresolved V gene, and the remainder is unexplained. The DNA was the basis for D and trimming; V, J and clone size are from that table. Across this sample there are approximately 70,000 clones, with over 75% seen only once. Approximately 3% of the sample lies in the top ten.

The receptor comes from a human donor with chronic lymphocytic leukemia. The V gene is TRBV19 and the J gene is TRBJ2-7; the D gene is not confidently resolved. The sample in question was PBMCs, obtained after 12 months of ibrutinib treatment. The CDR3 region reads CASSIAPDTPYEQYF. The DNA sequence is TGTGCCAGTAGTATAGCGCCCGACACCCCCTACGAGCAGTACTTC.